The source of this T cell receptor beta chain is a study of T cells in localized non-small cell lung cancer. Findings and caveats of the study: Adjacent uninvolved lung had the highest clonality, suggesting focused antigen responses. For the top 100 tumor clones, a median around 55 also appeared in adjacent lung. An association was observed between higher blood T cell density and longer overall survival. Sequencing was limited to one tumor region, leaving the possibility of heterogeneity open.

Profiled with immunoSEQ multiplex PCR; TCRdb holds only in-frame clones, not every one. This sample has over 1,500 clones, with around a third found just once. Deletions cut 0 bases from V and 3 bases from J, with 3 bases between. This CDR3 region has 13 residues. Germline V gene sequence: CDR1 LNHDA, CDR2 SQIVND (reference sequence). In the case of this clone: The antigen is unknown.

The clonotype originates from a female donor over 55 with stage I squamous cell lung carcinoma. The sample consisted of lung tumor tissue, taken before any cancer treatment. The gene calls are TRBV19 and TRBJ1-5; D gene unclear. CDR3 nucleotide sequence: TGTGCCAGTAGTATAGAACCCAATCAGCCCCAGCATTTT. The encoded protein is CASSIEPNQPQHF.